This is a list of T cell receptor beta chains from one sample in a study of Ad26.COV2.S vaccination and SARS-CoV-2 variants. Repertoires were generated with immunoSEQ multiplex PCR, while TCRdb's copy carries only in-frame clones and drops some. The sample records fewer than 500,000 clones, about 88% being singletons. This material consisted of peripheral blood, taken in a trial of Ad26.COV2.S vaccine versus placebo. Receptor source: a person between 18 and 65 years old who received the Ad26.COV2.S COVID-19 vaccine or a placebo. CDR3s include the opening cysteine and the closing phenylalanine or tryptophan. D genes are given only for firm matches. Only some rows state a clone size, as once, few, many or a class for expanded clones.

clone size | D gene | J gene | V gene | CDR3 protein | CDR3 DNA
. | TRBD1 | TRBJ1-1 | TRBV4-2 | CASSQSDRDKVFF | TGTGCCAGCAGCCAATCGGACAGGGATAAAGTTTTCTTT
once | TRBD1 | TRBJ1-1 | TRBV4-3 | CASSHFTGGGDEAFF | TGCGCCAGCAGCCACTTTACAGGGGGTGGAGATGAAGCTTTCTTT
. | . | TRBJ1-5 | TRBV19 | CASISTLSRSQPQHF | TGTGCCAGTATTTCGACACTTTCCAGGAGTCAGCCCCAGCATTTT
. | . | TRBJ1-6 | TRBV14 | CASSQVSWGPMNNSPLHF | TGTGCCAGCAGCCAAGTGTCGTGGGGGCCCATGAATAATTCACCCCTCCACTTT
once | TRBD1 | TRBJ1-3 | TRBV9 | CASSTTGVGNTIYF | TGTGCCAGCAGCACGACAGGGGTTGGAAACACCATATATTTT
few | . | TRBJ1-2 | TRBV9 | CASSVQGNYGYTF | TGTGCCAGCAGCGTACAGGGGAACTATGGCTACACCTTC
once | TRBD1 | TRBJ1-2 | TRBV4-3 | CASSQATGNYGYTF | TGCGCCAGCAGCCAAGCGACAGGGAACTATGGCTACACCTTC
. | . | TRBJ2-5 | TRBV4-1 | CASSLGTPYQETQYF | TGCGCCAGCAGCCTCGGGACCCCGTACCAAGAGACCCAGTACTTC
. | TRBD1 | TRBJ2-1 | TRBV7-6 | CASSSRTGYNEQFF | TGTGCCAGCAGCTCCAGGACAGGCTACAATGAGCAGTTCTTC
. | . | TRBJ2-1 | TRBV18 | CASSPRIDNYNEQFF | TGTGCCAGCTCACCACGTATCGACAACTACAATGAGCAGTTCTTC
. | TRBD1 | TRBJ2-6 | TRBV19 | CASKETGSSGANVLTF | TGTGCCAGTAAGGAGACAGGGTCCTCTGGGGCCAACGTCCTGACTTTC
. | TRBD1 | TRBJ2-2 | TRBV4-3 | CASSEWDSANTGELFF | TGCGCCAGCAGCGAATGGGACAGCGCGAACACCGGGGAGCTGTTTTTT
. | TRBD1 | TRBJ1-4 | TRBV2 | CASSGDSATNEKLFF | TGTGCCAGCAGCGGGGACAGTGCAACTAATGAAAAACTGTTTTTT
. | . | TRBJ1-2 | TRBV28 | CASTPNAAFPYGYTF | TGTGCCAGCACCCCGAATGCGGCCTTCCCATATGGCTACACCTTC
. | TRBD1 | TRBJ2-2 | TRBV2 | CASSETGAPNTGELFF | TGTGCCAGCAGTGAAACAGGGGCTCCGAACACCGGGGAGCTGTTTTTT
. | . | TRBJ1-6 | TRBV6-6 | CASSFVSVYNSPLHF | TGTGCCAGCAGTTTCGTGAGCGTTTATAATTCACCCCTCCACTTT
. | . | TRBJ1-3 | TRBV6-6 | CASSYRGSGNTIYF | TGTGCCAGCAGTTACAGGGGCTCTGGAAACACCATATATTTT
. | . | TRBJ1-2 | TRBV2 | CATSPDHHDGYTF | TGTGCCACCAGCCCGGACCACCATGATGGCTACACCTTC
once | . | TRBJ2-5 | TRBV18 | CASSPQGVGETQYF | TGTGCCAGCTCACCACAGGGCGTCGGGGAGACCCAGTACTTC
. | . | TRBJ2-1 | TRBV7-9 | CASSFGFYNEQFF | TGTGCCAGCAGCTTTGGGTTCTACAATGAGCAGTTCTTC
. | TRBD1 | TRBJ1-4 | TRBV18 | CASSPRGPRGEKLFF | TGTGCCAGCTCACCTAGGGGGCCCCGGGGTGAAAAACTGTTTTTT
. | . | TRBJ1-3 | TRBV2 | CASSEIGGNGNTIYF | TGTGCCAGCAGTGAAATCGGTGGGAACGGAAACACCATATATTTT
. | . | TRBJ2-1 | TRBV4-1 | CASSIVQGRNNEQFF | TGCGCCAGCAGCATTGTCCAGGGGCGGAACAATGAGCAGTTCTTC
. | . | TRBJ2-3 | TRBV5-8 | CASSLAGRTDTQYF | TGTGCCAGCAGCTTGGCCGGCCGAACAGATACGCAGTATTTT
. | . | TRBJ2-2 | TRBV7-3 | CASSPTSSGAGELFF | TGTGCCAGCAGCCCGACTAGTTCAGGTGCCGGGGAGCTGTTTTTT
. | . | TRBJ2-5 | TRBV7-9 | CASSTGHLPAETQYF | TGTGCCAGCAGCACCGGACACCTCCCCGCGGAGACCCAGTACTTC
. | . | TRBJ2-5 | TRBV7-2 | CASSRRSEQAETQYF | TGTGCCAGCAGCCGGAGAAGCGAACAAGCGGAGACCCAGTACTTC
. | TRBD2 | TRBJ2-7 | TRBV29-1 | CSVLTGGPSPYEQYF | TGCAGCGTCCTAACGGGGGGACCTAGTCCCTACGAGCAGTACTTC
. | TRBD1 | TRBJ2-5 | TRBV9 | CASSPRTGYETQYF | TGTGCCAGCAGCCCCCGGACAGGGTATGAGACCCAGTACTTC
. | . | TRBJ2-3 | TRBV29-1 | CSGRWFRTDTQYF | TGCAGCGGGCGGTGGTTTCGCACAGATACGCAGTATTTT
. | . | TRBJ1-3 | TRBV6-5 | CASSIGGTGNTIYF | TGTGCCAGCAGTATCGGGGGAACTGGAAACACCATATATTTT
. | TRBD1 | TRBJ1-1 | TRBV12-3/TRBV12-4 | CASSSGGWSEAFF | TGTGCCAGCAGTTCAGGGGGCTGGTCTGAAGCTTTCTTT
. | . | TRBJ2-3 | TRBV4-2 | CASSQESSAGDINTQYF | TGTGCCAGCAGCCAGGAAAGTTCTGCGGGTGATATAAATACGCAGTATTTT
. | . | TRBJ1-2 | TRBV4-2 | CASSQDESGRANYGYTF | TGTGCCAGCAGCCAAGATGAGTCAGGGAGAGCTAACTATGGCTACACCTTC
once | . | TRBJ1-1 | TRBV7-2 | CASSLGYTEAFF | TGTGCCAGCAGCTTAGGTTACACTGAAGCTTTCTTT
. | TRBD1 | TRBJ1-4 | TRBV28 | CASNEDRGGEKLFF | TGTGCCAGCAACGAAGACAGGGGCGGTGAAAAACTGTTTTTT
. | . | TRBJ2-5 | TRBV4-2 | CASSQAFIQGTQYF | TGTGCCAGCAGCCAGGCATTTATACAAGGGACCCAGTACTTC
. | TRBD2 | TRBJ2-5 | TRBV20-1 | CSAPGGETQYF | TGCAGTGCCCCGGGGGGAGAGACCCAGTACTTC
once | . | TRBJ1-6 | TRBV2 | CASKGFSSYNSPLHF | TGTGCCAGCAAAGGGTTTAGCTCCTATAATTCACCCCTCCACTTT
. | . | TRBJ2-7 | TRBV6-6 | CASSYSTTTLGYF | TGTGCCAGCAGTTACTCGACCACGACTCTGGGGTACTTC
. | . | TRBJ1-1 | TRBV6-6 | CASSYFSDTEAFF | TGTGCCAGCAGTTACTTCAGCGACACTGAAGCTTTCTTT
. | . | TRBJ1-5 | TRBV15 | CATSRAPWTSDNQPQHF | TGTGCCACCAGCAGGGCACCTTGGACCTCGGACAATCAGCCCCAGCATTTT
many | . | TRBJ1-1 | TRBV7-9 | CASSAPGNPEAFF | TGTGCCAGCAGCGCCCCTGGGAACCCTGAAGCTTTCTTT
few | . | TRBJ2-1 | TRBV7-8 | CASSSSSGRRRFSYNEQFF | TGTGCCAGCAGCTCCTCGTCGGGGCGGCGGCGGTTCTCCTACAATGAGCAGTTCTTC
. | TRBD1 | TRBJ1-5 | TRBV2 | CASSRQGWDQPQHF | TGTGCCAGCAGTAGACAGGGGTGGGATCAGCCCCAGCATTTT
. | . | TRBJ2-3 | TRBV5-1 | CASSYSEDTQYF | TGCGCCAGCAGCTACAGCGAAGATACGCAGTATTTT
. | . | TRBJ1-1 | TRBV19 | CASSIAPQGFGTEAFF | TGTGCCAGTAGTATTGCCCCACAGGGTTTCGGCACTGAAGCTTTCTTT
. | . | TRBJ1-5 | TRBV10-3 | CAISESRGSNQPQHF | TGTGCCATCAGTGAGTCGAGAGGGAGCAATCAGCCCCAGCATTTT
. | . | TRBJ1-5 | TRBV5-1 | CASSPGANQPQHF | TGCGCCAGCAGCCCTGGGGCGAATCAGCCCCAGCATTTT
. | TRBD1 | TRBJ1-2 | TRBV27 | CASSIGTGSGFSYTF | TGTGCCAGCAGTATCGGGACAGGGAGTGGGTTTAGCTACACCTTC
. | . | TRBJ2-5 | TRBV3-1/TRBV3-2 | CASSKAPRETQYF | TGTGCCAGCAGCAAAGCCCCCCGAGAGACCCAGTACTTC
. | . | TRBJ1-4 | TRBV27 | CASSRVAGNEKLFF | TGTGCCAGCAGTCGAGTGGCGGGAAATGAAAAACTGTTTTTT
once | . | TRBJ1-4 | TRBV5-5 | CASSLLWGAGEKLFF | TGTGCCAGCAGCTTGCTTTGGGGGGCTGGTGAAAAACTGTTTTTT
. | TRBD1 | TRBJ1-6 | TRBV19 | CASTWDRRGRSPLHF | TGTGCCAGTACCTGGGACAGGCGAGGAAGGTCACCCCTCCACTTT
. | . | TRBJ2-1 | TRBV19 | CASSIALTSPSYNEQFF | TGTGCCAGTAGTATAGCCCTAACTAGCCCCTCCTACAATGAGCAGTTCTTC
. | . | TRBJ2-1 | TRBV2 | CASSERQRQFF | TGTGCCAGCAGTGAGCGGCAGAGACAGTTCTTC
. | TRBD1 | TRBJ1-2 | TRBV4-3 | CASSQAHGTGDNYGYTF | TGCGCCAGCAGCCAAGCCCATGGGACAGGGGATAACTATGGCTACACCTTC
. | . | TRBJ1-2 | TRBV12-3/TRBV12-4 | CASSAGDYGYTF | TGTGCCAGCAGTGCAGGGGACTATGGCTACACCTTC